Listed below are T cell receptor beta chains from one sample, sequenced in a study of cytotoxic CD8 clonotypes in ibrutinib-treated CLL. The data were produced by immunoSEQ multiplex PCR, yet TCRdb's version contains in-frame clones alone and is incomplete. The sample lists about 27,000 clones, about 82% seen once, with about 8% in the top ten. The input for sequencing was PBMCs, taken after 24 months of ibrutinib treatment. These receptors originate from a human donor with chronic lymphocytic leukemia. The CDR3 runs from the conserved cysteine through the conserved F or W. The order of the fields is V gene, clone size, J gene, CDR3 length, D gene, CDR3 DNA, CDR3 protein. D genes are given only for firm matches. Size tells how often a clone was seen (once, few, many) or the class of an expanded clone, and some rows leave it out.

>TRBV6-5|NA|TRBJ2-3|14|TRBD1
TGTGCCAGCAGGCTAAACAGGGGGATCGATACGCAGTATTTT
CASRLNRGIDTQYF
>TRBV7-9|NA|TRBJ2-3|15|TRBD1
TGTGCCAGCAGCTTGGGACAGGAGATCACAGATACGCAGTATTTT
CASSLGQEITDTQYF
>TRBV10-3|NA|TRBJ1-1|15|TRBD1
TGTGCCATCAGTGATTGGACAGGGTTGAACACTGAAGCTTTCTTT
CAISDWTGLNTEAFF
>TRBV19|NA|TRBJ2-1|12|NA
TGTGCCAGTAGTGTAGACCCCAATGAGCAGTTCTTC
CASSVDPNEQFF
>TRBV29-1|once|TRBJ2-5|16|NA
TGCAGCGTTGAAGACTCTATGACAGAGATCCAAGAGACCCAGTACTTC
CSVEDSMTEIQETQYF
>TRBV18|NA|TRBJ2-2|16|TRBD2
TGTGCCAGCTCACCAGTCGGGGGGGCGAACACCGGGGAGCTGTTTTTT
CASSPVGGANTGELFF
>TRBV7-9|NA|TRBJ2-2|17|TRBD1
TGTGCCAGCAGCGCTACACCAGGGGGCATGGACACCGGGGAGCTGTTTTTT
CASSATPGGMDTGELFF
>TRBV5-1|NA|TRBJ1-6|14|TRBD1
TGCGCCAGCAGCTACCAGGGGGATAATTCACCCCTCCACTTT
CASSYQGDNSPLHF
>TRBV7-6|NA|TRBJ2-7|14|TRBD2
TGTGCCAGCAGCCCCGGGAGGGGGTCTCGCGAGCAGTACTTC
CASSPGRGSREQYF
>TRBV18|NA|TRBJ2-3|14|NA
TGTGCCAGCTCCGACCTTGGGCAGACCCTGACGCAGTATTTT
CASSDLGQTLTQYF
>TRBV9|once|TRBJ2-7|14|NA
TGTGCCAGCAGCGTAATGGCGGGGAACTACGAGCAGTACTTC
CASSVMAGNYEQYF
>TRBV9|few|TRBJ1-2|12|NA
TGTGCCAGCAGCTCAACTAACTATGGCTACACCTTC
CASSSTNYGYTF
>TRBV15|NA|TRBJ1-1|16|TRBD1
TGTGCCACCAGCAGAGAAAAAGGGACAGGAGGAACTGAAGCTTTCTTT
CATSREKGTGGTEAFF
>TRBV6-8|NA|TRBJ1-6|15|NA
TGTGCCAGCAGGCCCCACTTATTTCGGGATTCACCCCTCCACTTT
CASRPHLFRDSPLHF
>TRBV27|NA|TRBJ1-4|15|TRBD1
TGTGCCAGCAGTTTCGGGACAGGGGTCGGTGAAAAACTGTTTTTT
CASSFGTGVGEKLFF
>TRBV6-6|NA|TRBJ2-2|16|NA
TGTGCCAGCAGTTTAACAGCCCTCCGAACGTCCGGGGAGCTGTTTTTT
CASSLTALRTSGELFF
>TRBV30|NA|TRBJ1-1|15|NA
TGTGCCTGGAGGGGAGTGGGTTATCTGTTCACTGAAGCTTTCTTT
CAWRGVGYLFTEAFF
>TRBV7-2|NA|TRBJ1-5|15|TRBD1
TGTGCCAGCAGCTTAGCGGGACAGGGGAATCAGCCCCAGCATTTT
CASSLAGQGNQPQHF
>TRBV7-7|NA|TRBJ2-5|16|TRBD2
TGTGCTAGCAGCCAGGGACTAGCGGGGGGACAAGAGACCCAGTACTTC
CASSQGLAGGQETQYF
>TRBV28|NA|TRBJ2-1|13|NA
TGTGCCAGCACTCCAGGGGCCTGGAATGAGCAGTTCTTC
CASTPGAWNEQFF
>TRBV6-1|NA|TRBJ1-6|14|NA
TGTGCCAGCAGCCTCGGACTCGAAGAATCACCCCTCCACTTT
CASSLGLEESPLHF
>TRBV10-2|NA|TRBJ2-7|13|NA
TGCGCCAGCAGTGGAGGACAGACCTACGAGCAGTACTTC
CASSGGQTYEQYF
>TRBV7-4|NA|TRBJ2-7|15|TRBD1
TGTGCCAGCGGATCCTTCGTGACAGGGGCCTACGAGCAGTACTTC
CASGSFVTGAYEQYF
>TRBV5-4|NA|TRBJ1-1|12|NA
TGTGCCAGCAGCCCATGGGGGGCTGAAGCTTTCTTT
CASSPWGAEAFF
>TRBV27|NA|TRBJ2-7|15|NA
TGTGCCAGCAGTTGGGCAGGTACAATAACCTACGAGCAGTACTTC
CASSWAGTITYEQYF
>TRBV5-1|NA|TRBJ1-2|14|NA
TGCGCCAGCAGAACTGGGCCCGAGGCCTATGGCTACACCTTC
CASRTGPEAYGYTF
>TRBV10-2|NA|TRBJ2-7|12|NA
TGCGCCAGCAGCGACGACAGCTACGAGCAGTACTTC
CASSDDSYEQYF
>TRBV7-9|NA|TRBJ1-1|15|NA
TGTGCCAGCAGCTCCCTCGCAGAGGCTCGCACTGAAGCTTTCTTT
CASSSLAEARTEAFF
>TRBV9|NA|TRBJ1-1|15|NA
TGTGCCAGCAGCCCCAGGACGGACTCTTACACTGAAGCTTTCTTT
CASSPRTDSYTEAFF
>TRBV2|few|TRBJ2-1|15|TRBD2
TGTGCCAGCATGGGTGAGCTAGCGGGGGCCAATGAGCAGTTCTTC
CASMGELAGANEQFF
>TRBV5-6|NA|TRBJ1-2|14|NA
TGTGCCAGCAGCTCCCAAGGGAGGGCCTATGGCTACACCTTC
CASSSQGRAYGYTF
>TRBV27|NA|TRBJ2-6|14|NA
TGTGCCAGCAGTTTAACCGCCGGGGCCAACGTCCTGACTTTC
CASSLTAGANVLTF
>TRBV15|NA|TRBJ2-7|15|TRBD2
TGTGCCACCAGCAGGGGGGGGAGGGCATCCTACGAGCAGTACTTC
CATSRGGRASYEQYF
>TRBV11-3|NA|TRBJ2-1|15|NA
TGTGCCAGCAGCTTACTTTGGGAACCTATGGGTGAGCAGTTCTTC
CASSLLWEPMGEQFF
>TRBV7-9|once|TRBJ1-3|16|NA
TGTGCCAGCAGCTTAGTGGGGGGGAGCTCTGGAAACACCATATATTTT
CASSLVGGSSGNTIYF
>TRBV6-1|NA|TRBJ1-5|14|NA
TGTGCCAGCAGTGAAAGGACGGCCAGGGGACCCCAGCATTTT
CASSERTARGPQHF
>TRBV7-2|few|TRBJ1-2|13|TRBD1
TGTGCCAGCAGCTCAGGGGGCCCCTATGGCTACACCTTC
CASSSGGPYGYTF
>TRBV5-1|NA|TRBJ1-1|17|TRBD1
TGCGCCAGCAGCTTGGGGACAGGGTCGGGGGTAGTCACTGAAGCTTTCTTT
CASSLGTGSGVVTEAFF
>TRBV6-1|NA|TRBJ1-2|13|NA
TGTGCCAGCAGCGTACAGCGATCCTATGGCTACACCTTC
CASSVQRSYGYTF
>TRBV4-2|few|TRBJ2-2|17|TRBD2
TGTGCCAGCAGCCGAGAACTAGCGGGGGACACCACCGGGGAGCTGTTTTTT
CASSRELAGDTTGELFF
>TRBV7-2|NA|TRBJ2-7|14|NA
TGTGCCAGCAGCCAATCTGGAAATAACTACGAGCAGTACTTC
CASSQSGNNYEQYF
>TRBV7-2|once|TRBJ2-7|15|NA
TGTGCCAGCAGCTTAGAAGCCAGCCGTGCCTACGAGCAGTACTTC
CASSLEASRAYEQYF
>TRBV30|NA|TRBJ1-4|13|NA
TGTGCCTGGACTTGGGGGGGTAATGAAAAACTGTTTTTT
CAWTWGGNEKLFF
>TRBV18|NA|TRBJ1-5|18|TRBD1
TGTGCCAGCTCACCACGGGGGACAGGACGTAGTTCGCTCCAGCCCCAGCATTTT
CASSPRGTGRSSLQPQHF
>TRBV2|NA|TRBJ2-4|14|NA
TGTGCCAGCAGTGATTCGACAGGACAAAACATTCAGTACTTC
CASSDSTGQNIQYF
>TRBV5-5|few|TRBJ1-5|12|NA
TGTGCCAGCAGCTTGGTCGATCAGCCCCAGCATTTT
CASSLVDQPQHF
>TRBV5-4|NA|TRBJ2-5|14|TRBD2
TGTGCCAGCAATCTAGCGGGGGGGCTTGAGACCCAGTACTTC
CASNLAGGLETQYF
>TRBV10-3|NA|TRBJ2-5|16|TRBD1
TGTGCCATCAGTGAATTTGGGACAGGATCCCAAGAGACCCAGTACTTC
CAISEFGTGSQETQYF
>TRBV6-4|NA|TRBJ2-3|15|TRBD2
TGTGCCAGCAGTGTGCTCGGGACTAGCGATGGTGCGCAGTATTTT
CASSVLGTSDGAQYF